The present TCR beta chain was sequenced within a study of blood T cell repertoires in COVID-19 (dated by TCRdb to about 2020). As for the study more broadly: The collaborator samples originated in the United States, Italy and Spain and spanned the acute and convalescent phases of COVID-19. The material from the prospective study consisted of cDNA or gDNA derived from T cells, B-cell-depleted T cells, or PBMCs. The dataset comprised deeply sampled blood TCRbeta repertoires from subjects exposed to, actively infected with, or recovered from COVID-19. A freely available public database, intended as a resource for researchers studying the immune response to SARS-CoV-2, is where the repertoires were released. Samples were obtained from the ongoing ImmuneRACE study (first 160 participants) and from 1,254 subjects provided by 6 global collaborators. Sample metadata almost always included a de-identified subject ID, COVID-19 status, age in years and sex. Where HLA class I and class II types were available, the types were taken from metadata supplied by the sample provider, not from assay-based typing. What the work shows at the level of the full study, not this receptor alone: Clinical and demographic metadata were provided uncurated, with the amount varying by source and participant.

A word on this clone: Its specific antigen is unknown. No much larger clonotype is one base removed from it; base qualities were not supplied.

The V end gives up 1 base and the J end 2 bases, leaving 9 bases in the junction not matched to a gene. The CDR3 runs 17 amino acids, cysteine and phenylalanine included. Left in the record is the CDR3 DNA by itself, 51 bases read in frame from the first base. The germline V gene (reference sequence) provides CDR1 LNHDA and CDR2 SQIVND. The immunoSEQ Assay, a bias-controlled multiplex PCR, was used to amplify TCRbeta CDR3 regions from genomic DNA. The authors' pipeline ran thus. The number of nucleated cells in each sample was estimated by amplification of reference gene primers within the assay. To quantify the absolute abundance of each unique TCRbeta CDR3 rearrangement, sequence reads were collapsed and filtered. For each sample, productive Simpson clonality was calculated as the square root of Simpson's diversity index over productive rearrangements. The table was pulled from immuneACCESS by TCRdb, which kept in-frame rearrangements only. Such tables lose some clones; where checked, under half of the loss comes from unresolved V genes, and the rest has no known cause. V and J calls plus clone size are reproduced from that table; the DNA served to infer D and trimming. The table for this sample lists approximately 150,000 clones; about four fifths of them were counted only once. The ten most abundant clones make up 13% of the sample.

Samples from volunteer blood donors who had recovered from COVID-19 were contributed by a second Seattle source. Whole blood was collected in K2EDTA tubes by collaborating institutions according to the institutions' own protocols. Collaborator samples were shipped for TCRbeta analysis as frozen whole blood, isolated PBMCs, or DNA extracted from either sample type. The sample was peripheral blood. The V and J segments used are TRBV19 and TRBJ2-7, with 9 middle bases fitting TRBD1. The receptor comes from a man aged 70 or older who had recovered from COVID-19. The sequence in DNA is TGTGCCAGTAGTATAGTGAGGCCGGGACAGGGCGCCTACGAGCAGTACTTC. Translated, this is CASSIVRPGQGAYEQYF.